Described below is a single TCR beta chain sequence and its context. A second PCR of about 7 to 11 cycles used a sample-barcoded 5' primer and a J-beta primer mix. TCRdb reprocessed the 5' RACE reads with MiXCR, giving one entry per CDR3 protein. This table holds some 1,800,000 distinct CDR3 sequences, around 40% found once. This specimen comes from a study of blood T cells in healthy people across ages. CDR3 length: 14 amino acids. Germline V lookup: CDR1 SGHTA, CDR2 FQGNSA. V was clipped by 1 base and J by 6 bases, with 10 bases between them. Sequences were obtained from blood. This clonotype was sampled from a human donor in good health. This rearrangement joins TRBV7-2 to TRBJ1-3, with unresolved D. The CDR3 DNA reads as TGTGCCAGCAGCTTAGTTAGGGATTTAAACACCATATATTTT. Translated: CASSLVRDLNTIYF.